The T cell receptor beta chain under discussion was sequenced for a study of blood T cell repertoires in COVID-19. As for the study in general: The analysed material was cDNA or gDNA that came from T cells, B-cell-depleted T cells, or PBMCs.

Some clones are missing from TCRdb's copy, which holds only in-frame ones; the method was immunoSEQ multiplex PCR. The sample shows some 270,000 clones, less than 90% of them seen only once. CDR1 and CDR2 from the germline V gene are LNHDA and SQIVND (reference sequence). There are 13 residues in the CDR3. The V and J ends lost 5 bases and 7 bases respectively, with 12 bases between them. The rearrangement links TRBV19 to TRBJ1-5; D is ambiguous. Sequenced sample: peripheral blood. This TCR was recovered from a woman between 40 and 50 years old who had recovered from COVID-19. The CDR3 sequence: CASSWAHGQPQHF. DNA for the CDR3: TGTGCCAGTAGTTGGGCGCATGGGCAGCCCCAGCATTTT.